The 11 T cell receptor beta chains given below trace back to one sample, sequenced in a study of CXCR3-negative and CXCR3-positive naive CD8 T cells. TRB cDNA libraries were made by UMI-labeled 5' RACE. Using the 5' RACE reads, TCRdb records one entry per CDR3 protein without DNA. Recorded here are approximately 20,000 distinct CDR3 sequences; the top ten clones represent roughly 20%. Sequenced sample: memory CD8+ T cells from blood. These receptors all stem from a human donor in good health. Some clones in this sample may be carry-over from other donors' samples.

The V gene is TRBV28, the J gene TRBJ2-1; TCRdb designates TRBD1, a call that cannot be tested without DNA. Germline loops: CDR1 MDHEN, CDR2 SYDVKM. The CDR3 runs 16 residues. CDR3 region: CASSPPRQSGVNEQFF.

The CDR3 sequence: CASSEGQFYGYTF. V is TRBV9 and J is TRBJ1-2; TCRdb returns TRBD1, unconfirmable since there is no DNA. The CDR3 sequence is 13 residues long. The germline gives CDR1 SGDLS, CDR2 YYNGEE.

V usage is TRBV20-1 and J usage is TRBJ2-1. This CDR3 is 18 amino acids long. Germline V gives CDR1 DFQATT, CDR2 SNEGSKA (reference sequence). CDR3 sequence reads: CSARDLVAVRSSYNEQFF.

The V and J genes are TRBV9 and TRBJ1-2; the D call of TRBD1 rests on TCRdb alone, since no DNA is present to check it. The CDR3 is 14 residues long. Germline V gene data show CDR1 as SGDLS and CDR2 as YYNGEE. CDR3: CASSPGGGGDGYTF.

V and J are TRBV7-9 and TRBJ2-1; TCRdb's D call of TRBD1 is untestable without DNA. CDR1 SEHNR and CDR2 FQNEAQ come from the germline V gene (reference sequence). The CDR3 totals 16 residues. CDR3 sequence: CASSPRRDRVGNEQFF.

The chain's CDR3 is CSARVGNEQYF. The chain links TRBV20-1 to TRBJ2-7. The CDR3 length is 11 residues. CDR1 is DFQATT and CDR2 is SNEGSKA in the germline V gene (reference sequence).

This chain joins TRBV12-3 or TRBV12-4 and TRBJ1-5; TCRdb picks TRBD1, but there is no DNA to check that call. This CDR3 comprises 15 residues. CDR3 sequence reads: CASSWTGEGNQPQHF.

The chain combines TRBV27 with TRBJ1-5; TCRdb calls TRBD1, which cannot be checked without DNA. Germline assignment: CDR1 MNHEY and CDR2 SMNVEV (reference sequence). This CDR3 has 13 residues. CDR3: CASSFRGDQPQHF.

CDR3 sequence reads: CATRPQGARTEAFF. This rearrangement joins TRBV24-1 to TRBJ1-1; TCRdb calls TRBD1, which cannot be checked without DNA. CDR3 length: 14 residues. The V gene's germline CDR1 is KGHDR and CDR2 SFDVKD.

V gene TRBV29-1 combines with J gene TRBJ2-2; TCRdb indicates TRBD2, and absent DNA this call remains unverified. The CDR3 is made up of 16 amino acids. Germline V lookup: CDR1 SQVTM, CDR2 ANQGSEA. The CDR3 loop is CSVTTSSYTNTGELFF.

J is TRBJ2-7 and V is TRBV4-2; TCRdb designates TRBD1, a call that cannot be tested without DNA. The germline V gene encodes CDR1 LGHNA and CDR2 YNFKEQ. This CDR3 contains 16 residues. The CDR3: CASSQEEGQGAGEQYF.